These 13 T cell receptor beta chains were all obtained from the same sample, sequenced in a study of graft-versus-host responses after intestinal transplantation. Assay used: immunoSEQ multiplex PCR; TCRdb lists only in-frame clones, some missing. The repertoire holds some 120,000 clones, with less than 95% as singletons. For these TCRs, the target antigens are not known. The sample in question was unstimulated CD4+ T cells sorted from spleen or lymph node cells, obtained before intestinal transplant. Receptors originate from a human donor who received an intestinal transplant.

The chain links TRBV5-1 to TRBJ2-1; no definite D call. Deletions cut 4 bases from V and 4 bases from J, with 6 bases between. This CDR3 has 12 residues. CDR1 SGHRS and CDR2 YFSETQ come from the germline V gene. The CDR3 nucleotides are TGCGCCAGCAGCCTACCTTACAATGAGCAGTTCTTC. Its translation is CASSLPYNEQFF.

The chain links TRBV28 to TRBJ1-2; D not certain. Germline CDR1 MDHEN, CDR2 SYDVKM. The CDR3 has 12 amino acids. Deletions cut 11 bases from V and 2 bases from J, with 12 bases between. The CDR3 loop reads CAGEQPNYGYTF. For the CDR3, the DNA is TGTGCCGGGGAGCAACCAAACTATGGCTACACCTTC.

This rearrangement joins TRBV7-8 to TRBJ2-2, with a possible D match to TRBD2 (5 bases). CDR1 SGHVS and CDR2 FQNEAQ come from the germline V gene. This CDR3 is built from 18 residues. V lost 3 bases and J 0 bases, leaving 17 bases between the germline ends. CDR3 residues: CASSFLASDSPNTGELFF. CDR3 sequence (DNA): TGTGCCAGCAGCTTCCTCGCCTCGGACTCCCCGAACACCGGGGAGCTGTTTTTT.

The chain links TRBV11-2 to TRBJ1-4; 12 positions match TRBD1. The CDR3 runs to 16 residues. The trim removed 4 bases at V and 6 bases at J, leaving 6 bases unmatched. CDR1 and CDR2 from the germline V gene are SGHAT and FQNNGV. The CDR3 is CASSSGTGGTYEKLFF. CDR3 sequence (DNA): TGTGCCAGCAGCTCCGGGACAGGGGGCACGTATGAAAAACTGTTTTTT. Using reference TRBV11-2 and TRBJ1-4 for the parts outside the CDR3, the full variable domain is EAGVAQSPRYKIIEKRQSVAFWCNPISGHATLYWYQQILGQGPKLLIQFQNNGVVDDSQLPKDRFSAERLKGVDSTLKIQPAKLEDSAVYLCASSSGTGGTYEKLFFGSGTQLSVL.

This chain uses TRBV14 with TRBJ2-7, with 7 bases that match TRBD2. CDR1 and CDR2 (germline): SGHDN, FVKESK. The CDR3 is 14 amino acids. The V segment lost 4 bases and the J segment 6 bases; nucleotides outside the gene matches: 9. The CDR3 DNA reads TGTGCCAGCAGCCCCGGGACTATTTTCTCCGAGCAGTACTTC. Amino acids: CASSPGTIFSEQYF.

The genes are TRBV9 and TRBJ2-2; TRBD2 aligns across 8 bases. The V gene end was trimmed by 1 base and the J gene end by 9 bases; junction bases not matched to a gene: 8. The CDR3 runs 15 residues. Germline V gene data show CDR1 as SGDLS and CDR2 as YYNGEE. CDR3 bases: TGTGCCAGCAGCGTACTCGGGGGGGGCATCAGGGAGCTGTTTTTT. It yields the protein CASSVLGGGIRELFF.

The CDR3 DNA follows: TGCGCCAGCATGGGCCTAGCGGCCTACGAGCAGTACTTC. Translating it yields CASMGLAAYEQYF. The rearrangement joins TRBV10-2 to TRBJ2-7; 7 bases are shared with TRBD2. The CDR3 spans 13 residues. CDR1 WSHSY and CDR2 SAAADI come from the germline V gene. The J segment lost 2 bases and the V segment lost 7 bases, leaving 5 bases of the junction unmatched.

This clone was seen just once. V gene TRBV28 combines with J gene TRBJ2-7; 7 bases line up with TRBD2. The trim removed 0 bases at V and 3 bases at J, leaving 5 bases unmatched. Germline CDR1 and CDR2: MDHEN and SYDVKM. The CDR3 spans 15 residues. The CDR3: CASSLWGGANYEQYF. CDR3 coding DNA: TGTGCCAGCAGTTTATGGGGAGGGGCGAACTACGAGCAGTACTTC.

The gene calls are TRBV2 and TRBJ2-7; 8 bases match TRBD1. V trimming: 5 bases; J trimming: 6 bases; junction bases outside the gene matches: 6. This CDR3 spans 13 amino acids. CDR1 and CDR2 from the germline V gene are SNHLY and FYNNEI. CDR3 sequence: CASSLDRAGEQYF. The CDR3 DNA reads as TGTGCCAGCAGTTTGGACAGGGCAGGCGAGCAGTACTTC.

The chain has TRBV7-2 and TRBJ2-5, with D perhaps matching TRBD1 (6 bases). Germline values: CDR1 SGHTA, CDR2 FQGNSA. V was clipped by 5 bases and J by 0 bases, with 10 bases between them. This CDR3 spans 14 amino acids. The CDR3 spells CASSPDRYQETQYF. As DNA, the CDR3 is TGTGCCAGCAGCCCGGACAGATACCAAGAGACCCAGTACTTC.

A single count supports this clone. This chain joins TRBV9 and TRBJ1-1, with TRBD1 as a possible D gene (5 bases). From germline, CDR1 is SGDLS and CDR2 YYNGEE. Deletions cut 2 bases from V and 7 bases from J, with 9 bases between. The CDR3 sequence is 12 residues long. The CDR3 is CASSVQDNEAFF. CDR3 bases: TGTGCCAGCAGCGTCCAGGACAATGAAGCTTTCTTT.

This chain uses TRBV25-1 with TRBJ1-4, with 7 nucleotides matching TRBD1. The germline gives CDR1 MGHDK, CDR2 SYGVNS. The CDR3 spans 17 residues. The V segment lost 1 base and the J segment 3 bases; nucleotides outside the gene matches: 8. CDR3 region: CASSEFPLTGPNEKLFF. CDR3 DNA sequence: TGTGCCAGCAGTGAATTCCCCCTGACAGGGCCTAATGAAAAACTGTTTTTT.

The rearrangement joins TRBV9 to TRBJ2-7, with 9 bases that match TRBD2. The CDR3 runs 16 residues. Germline lookup yields CDR1 SGDLS and CDR2 YYNGEE. V lost 4 bases and J lost 1; bases outside the gene matches: 9. CDR3: CASSPHSGGPSYEQYF. Written as DNA, the CDR3 is TGTGCCAGCAGCCCCCATAGCGGGGGTCCTTCCTACGAGCAGTACTTC. Combining the CDR3 with reference TRBV9 and TRBJ2-7 gives the whole variable domain DSGVTQTPKHLITATGQRVTLRCSPRSGDLSVYWYQQSLDQGLQFLIQYYNGEERAKGNILERFSAQQFPDLHSELNLSSLELGDSALYFCASSPHSGGPSYEQYFGPGTRLTVT.